This TCR beta chain was documented in a study of blood T cell repertoires in COVID-19 (TCRdb year 2020). For context, the study as a whole: Samples covering the acute and convalescent phases of COVID-19 were provided by collaborators in the United States, Italy and Spain. Subjects who had been exposed to COVID-19, were actively infected with it, or had recovered from it provided the deeply sampled blood TCRbeta repertoires that made up the dataset. The repertoires were made available in a free public database intended to serve as a resource for research on the immune response to SARS-CoV-2. Where available, HLA class I and class II types were taken from metadata supplied by the sample provider and were not determined by assay-based typing. The samples were drawn from two sources: the first 160 participants of the ongoing ImmuneRACE study, and 1,000 to 1,500 subjects contributed by 6 global collaborators. The prospective study material was composed of cDNA or gDNA derived from T cells, B-cell-depleted T cells, or PBMCs. Sample metadata almost always included a de-identified subject ID, COVID-19 status, age in years and sex. The full study reports these points: The amount of clinical and demographic metadata varied by source and participant and was provided uncurated.

This clone occurred once. Which antigen it targets is not known. Per-base qualities were not stored, and no clone one base away is much larger. Distinct nucleotide sequences in the sample also encode this CDR3. One collaborating source in Seattle enrolled patients during active infection and followed them longitudinally through the course of disease. Collaborating institutions collected whole blood in K2EDTA tubes following their own protocols. For TCRbeta analysis, collaborators shipped samples as frozen whole blood, isolated PBMCs, or DNA extracted from either of those sample types. TCRbeta CDR3 regions were amplified from genomic DNA using the immunoSEQ Assay, a bias-controlled multiplex PCR. For the original study's pipeline: The number of nucleated cells in each sample was estimated by amplification of reference gene primers within the assay. To quantify the absolute abundance of each unique TCRbeta CDR3 rearrangement, sequence reads were collapsed and filtered. For each sample, productive Simpson clonality was calculated as the square root of Simpson's diversity index across productive rearrangements. The source is immuneACCESS, and TCRdb retained only in-frame sequences with V and J called. Part of the clones is not carried over; for the studies checked, unresolved V genes explain less than half of this, and the remainder is unexplained. The DNA was the basis for D and trimming; V, J and clone size are from that table. This sample has about 350,000 clones in its table, and about 88% of those were observed once. The ten top clones hold around 6.6% of the sample.

The CDR3 numbers 14 residues from cysteine through phenylalanine. The only DNA kept is the CDR3, 42 bases in frame from the first base. The germline V gene supplies CDR1 SGHRS and CDR2 YFSETQ. V is clipped by 4 bases and J by 1 base, and the sequence between their germline boundaries is 11 bases long. This receptor was taken from a woman aged 70-85 years with COVID-19, enrolled during active disease. The sequenced sample was peripheral blood. Here the chain combines TRBV5-1 and TRBJ1-1; TRBD1 is a weak D gene call, 5 bases matching. The CDR3 here reads CASSPGLSNTEAFF. The bases are TGCGCCAGCAGCCCGGGACTCTCGAACACTGAAGCTTTCTTT.